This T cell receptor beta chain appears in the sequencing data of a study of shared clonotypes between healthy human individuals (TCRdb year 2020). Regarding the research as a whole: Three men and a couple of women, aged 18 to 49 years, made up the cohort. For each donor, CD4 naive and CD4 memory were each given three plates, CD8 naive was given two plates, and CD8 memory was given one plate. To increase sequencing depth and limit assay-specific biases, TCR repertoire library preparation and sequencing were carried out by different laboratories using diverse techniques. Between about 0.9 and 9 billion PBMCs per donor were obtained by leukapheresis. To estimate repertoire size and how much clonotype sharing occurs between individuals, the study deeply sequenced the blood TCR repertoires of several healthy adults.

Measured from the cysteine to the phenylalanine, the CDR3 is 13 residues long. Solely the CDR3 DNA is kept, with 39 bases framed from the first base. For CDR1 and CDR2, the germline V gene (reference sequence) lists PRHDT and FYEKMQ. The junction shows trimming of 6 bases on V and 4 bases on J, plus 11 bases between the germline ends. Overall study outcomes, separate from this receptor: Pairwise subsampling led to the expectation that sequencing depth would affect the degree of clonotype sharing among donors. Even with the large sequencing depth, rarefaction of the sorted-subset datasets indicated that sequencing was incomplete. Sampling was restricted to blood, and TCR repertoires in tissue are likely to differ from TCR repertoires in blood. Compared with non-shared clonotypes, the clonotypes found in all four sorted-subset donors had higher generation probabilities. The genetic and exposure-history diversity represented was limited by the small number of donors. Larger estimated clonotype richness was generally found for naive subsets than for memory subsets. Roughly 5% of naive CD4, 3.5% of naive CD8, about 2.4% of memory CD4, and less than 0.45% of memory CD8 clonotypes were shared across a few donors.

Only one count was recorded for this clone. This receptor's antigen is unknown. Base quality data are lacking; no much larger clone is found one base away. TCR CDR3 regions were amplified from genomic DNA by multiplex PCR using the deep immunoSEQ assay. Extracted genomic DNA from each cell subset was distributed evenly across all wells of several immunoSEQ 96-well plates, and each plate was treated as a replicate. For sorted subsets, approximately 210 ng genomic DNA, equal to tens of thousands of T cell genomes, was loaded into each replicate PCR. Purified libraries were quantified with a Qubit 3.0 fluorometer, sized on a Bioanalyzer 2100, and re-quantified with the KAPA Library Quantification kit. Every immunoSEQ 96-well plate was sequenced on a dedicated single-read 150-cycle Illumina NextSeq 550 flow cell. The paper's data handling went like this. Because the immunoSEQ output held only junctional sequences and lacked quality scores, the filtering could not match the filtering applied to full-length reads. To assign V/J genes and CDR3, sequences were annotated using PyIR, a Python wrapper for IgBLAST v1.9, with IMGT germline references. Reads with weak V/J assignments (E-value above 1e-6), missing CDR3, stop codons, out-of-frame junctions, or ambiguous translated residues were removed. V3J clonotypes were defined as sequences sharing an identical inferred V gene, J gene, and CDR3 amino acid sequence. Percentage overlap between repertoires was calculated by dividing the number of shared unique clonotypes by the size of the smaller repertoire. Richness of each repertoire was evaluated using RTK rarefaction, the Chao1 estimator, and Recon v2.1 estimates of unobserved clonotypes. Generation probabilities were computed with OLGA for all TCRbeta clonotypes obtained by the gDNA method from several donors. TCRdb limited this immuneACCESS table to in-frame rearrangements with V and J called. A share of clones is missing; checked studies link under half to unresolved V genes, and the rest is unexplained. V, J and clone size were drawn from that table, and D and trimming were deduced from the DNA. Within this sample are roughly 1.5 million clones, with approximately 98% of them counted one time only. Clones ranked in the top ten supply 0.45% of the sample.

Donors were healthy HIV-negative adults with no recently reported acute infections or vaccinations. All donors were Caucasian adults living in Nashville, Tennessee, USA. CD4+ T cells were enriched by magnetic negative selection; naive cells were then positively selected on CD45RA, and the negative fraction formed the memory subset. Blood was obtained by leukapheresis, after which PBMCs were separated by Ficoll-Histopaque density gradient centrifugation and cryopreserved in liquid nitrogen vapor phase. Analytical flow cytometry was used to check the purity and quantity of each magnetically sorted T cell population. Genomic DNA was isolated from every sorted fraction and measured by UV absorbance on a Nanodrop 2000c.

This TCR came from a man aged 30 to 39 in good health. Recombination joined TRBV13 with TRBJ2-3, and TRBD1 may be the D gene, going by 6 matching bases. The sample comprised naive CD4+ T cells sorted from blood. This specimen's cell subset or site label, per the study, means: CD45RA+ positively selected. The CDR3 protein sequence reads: CASRRQAADTQYF. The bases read TGTGCCAGCAGGAGACAGGCAGCAGATACGCAGTATTTT.